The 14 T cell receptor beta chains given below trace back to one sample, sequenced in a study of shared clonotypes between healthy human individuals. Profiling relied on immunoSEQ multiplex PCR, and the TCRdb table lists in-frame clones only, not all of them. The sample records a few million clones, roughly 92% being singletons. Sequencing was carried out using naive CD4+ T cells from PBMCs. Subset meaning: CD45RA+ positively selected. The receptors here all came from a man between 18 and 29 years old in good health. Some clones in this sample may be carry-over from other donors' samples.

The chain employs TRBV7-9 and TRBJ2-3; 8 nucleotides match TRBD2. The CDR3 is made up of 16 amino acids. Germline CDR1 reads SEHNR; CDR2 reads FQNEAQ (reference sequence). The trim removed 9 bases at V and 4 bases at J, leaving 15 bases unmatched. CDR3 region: CARTPLAGGSADTQYF. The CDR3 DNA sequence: TGTGCCAGGACCCCCCTGGCGGGAGGTAGCGCAGATACGCAGTATTTT.

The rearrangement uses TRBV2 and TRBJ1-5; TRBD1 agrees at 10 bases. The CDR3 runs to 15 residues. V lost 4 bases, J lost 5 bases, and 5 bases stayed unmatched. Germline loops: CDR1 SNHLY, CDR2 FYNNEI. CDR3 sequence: CASSGRDRGYQPQHF. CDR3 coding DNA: TGTGCCAGCAGTGGCCGGGACAGGGGTTATCAGCCCCAGCATTTT.

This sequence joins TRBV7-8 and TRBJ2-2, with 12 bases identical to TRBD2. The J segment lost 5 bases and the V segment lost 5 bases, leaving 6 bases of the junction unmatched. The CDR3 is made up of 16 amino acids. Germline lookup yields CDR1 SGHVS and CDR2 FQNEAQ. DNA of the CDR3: TGTGCCAGCAGCCCCGGGACTAGCGGGCTAACCGGGGAGCTGTTTTTT. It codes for CASSPGTSGLTGELFF.

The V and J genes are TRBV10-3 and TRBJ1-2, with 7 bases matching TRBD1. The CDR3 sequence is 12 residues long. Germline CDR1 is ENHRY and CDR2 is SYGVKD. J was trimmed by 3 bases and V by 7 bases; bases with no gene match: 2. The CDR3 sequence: CAINRGDYGYTF. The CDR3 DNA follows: TGTGCCATCAACAGGGGAGACTATGGCTACACCTTC.

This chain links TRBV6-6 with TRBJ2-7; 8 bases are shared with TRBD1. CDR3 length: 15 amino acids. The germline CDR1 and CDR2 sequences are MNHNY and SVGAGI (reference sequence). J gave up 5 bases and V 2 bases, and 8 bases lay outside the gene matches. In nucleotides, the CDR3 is TGTGCCAGCAGTTACCAAGGGACAGGTAGGAACGAGCAGTACTTC. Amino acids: CASSYQGTGRNEQYF.

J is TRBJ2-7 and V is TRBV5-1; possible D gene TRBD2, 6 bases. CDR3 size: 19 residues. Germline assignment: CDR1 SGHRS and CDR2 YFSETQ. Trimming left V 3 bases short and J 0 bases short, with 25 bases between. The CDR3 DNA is TGCGCCAGCAGCTCCGAGGGCAGGAGGGCAGAAGGCAGCTCCTACGAGCAGTACTTC. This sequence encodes CASSSEGRRAEGSSYEQYF.

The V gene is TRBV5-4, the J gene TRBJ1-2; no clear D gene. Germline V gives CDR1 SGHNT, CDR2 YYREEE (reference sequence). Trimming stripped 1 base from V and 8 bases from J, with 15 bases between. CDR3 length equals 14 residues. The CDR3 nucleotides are TGTGCCAGCAGCTTGCCTCCGGATCTAGGAGGCTACACCTTC. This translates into CASSLPPDLGGYTF.

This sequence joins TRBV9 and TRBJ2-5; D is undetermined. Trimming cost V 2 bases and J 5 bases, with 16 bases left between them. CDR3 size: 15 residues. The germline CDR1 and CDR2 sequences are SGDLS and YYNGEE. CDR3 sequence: CASSVGSGGSETQYF. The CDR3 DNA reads TGTGCCAGCAGCGTGGGGTCTGGTGGTTCGGAGACCCAGTACTTC. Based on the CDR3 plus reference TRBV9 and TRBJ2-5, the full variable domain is DSGVTQTPKHLITATGQRVTLRCSPRSGDLSVYWYQQSLDQGLQFLIQYYNGEERAKGNILERFSAQQFPDLHSELNLSSLELGDSALYFCASSVGSGGSETQYFGPGTRLLVL.

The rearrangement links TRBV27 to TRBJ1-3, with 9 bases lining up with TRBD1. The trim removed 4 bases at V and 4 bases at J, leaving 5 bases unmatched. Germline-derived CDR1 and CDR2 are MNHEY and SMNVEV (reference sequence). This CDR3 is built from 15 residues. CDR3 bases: TGTGCCAGCAGTTCCACAGGGGGCTTCGGAAACACCATATATTTT. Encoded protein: CASSSTGGFGNTIYF.

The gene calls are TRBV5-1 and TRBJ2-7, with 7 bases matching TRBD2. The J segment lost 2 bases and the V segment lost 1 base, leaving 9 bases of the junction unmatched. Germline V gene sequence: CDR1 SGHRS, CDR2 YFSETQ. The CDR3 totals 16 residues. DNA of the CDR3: TGCGCCAGCAGCTTGCCTGGTGGAGCGGGGACCTACGAGCAGTACTTC. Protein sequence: CASSLPGGAGTYEQYF.

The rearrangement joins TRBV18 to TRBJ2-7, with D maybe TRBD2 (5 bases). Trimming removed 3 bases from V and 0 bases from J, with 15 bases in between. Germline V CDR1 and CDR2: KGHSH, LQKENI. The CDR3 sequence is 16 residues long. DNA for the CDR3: TGTGCCAGCTCACCCCTAGCCTCCGCGGGCTCCTACGAGCAGTACTTC. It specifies CASSPLASAGSYEQYF.

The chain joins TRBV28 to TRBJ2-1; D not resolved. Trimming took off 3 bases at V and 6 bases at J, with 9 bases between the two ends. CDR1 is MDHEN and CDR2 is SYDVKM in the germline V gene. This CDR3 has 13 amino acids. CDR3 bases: TGTGCCAGCAGTTTCCCGCGTGGCAATGAGCAGTTCTTC. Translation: CASSFPRGNEQFF.

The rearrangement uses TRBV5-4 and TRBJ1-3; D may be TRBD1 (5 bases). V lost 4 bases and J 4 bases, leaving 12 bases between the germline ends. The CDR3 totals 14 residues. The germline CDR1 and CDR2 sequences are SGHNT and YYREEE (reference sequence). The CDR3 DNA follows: TGTGCCAGCAGCCAATCTCGACAGGGAAACACCATATATTTT. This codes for CASSQSRQGNTIYF.

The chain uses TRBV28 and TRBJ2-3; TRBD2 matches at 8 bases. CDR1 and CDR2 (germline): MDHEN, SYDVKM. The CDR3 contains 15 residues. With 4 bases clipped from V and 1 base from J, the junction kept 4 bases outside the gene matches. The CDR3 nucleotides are TGTGCCAGCAGTTCGGGGGGGGCCGGCACAGATACGCAGTATTTT. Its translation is CASSSGGAGTDTQYF.